This T cell receptor (beta chain) emerged from a study of blood T cell repertoires in COVID-19. Study-wide context: Samples representing acute and convalescent COVID-19 were sourced from the United States, Italy and Spain. T cells, B-cell-depleted T cells, or PBMCs supplied cDNA or gDNA.

V was cut by 3 bases and J by 13 bases, with 17 bases left in between. Germline lookup yields CDR1 SGHTA and CDR2 FQGNSA. The CDR3 runs 13 residues. How the authors handled the data: Amplified reference gene primers provided the basis for estimating nucleated cell counts. Some clones are missing from TCRdb's copy, which holds only in-frame ones; the method was immunoSEQ multiplex PCR. That table gives V, J and clone size, and the DNA gave D and trimming. The table lists some 250,000 clones, 82% of them singletons. The chain couples TRBV7-2 to TRBJ2-3; weak D call: TRBD1 (6 bases). Sequences were obtained from peripheral blood. This TCR derives from a woman in her late teens or twenties with acute or convalescent COVID-19. CDR3: CASSFDGGPMEYF. The DNA of the CDR3 is TGTGCCAGCAGCTTTGATGGGGGCCCCATGGAGTATTTT.